This is a list of T cell receptor beta chains from one sample in a study of T cell responses to AZD1222 COVID-19 vaccine. Clones were read by immunoSEQ multiplex PCR, and TCRdb kept only the in-frame ones, dropping some. In the table there are some 280,000 clones, about 94% of which are singletons. This sample comprised peripheral blood, obtained 28 days after the second AZD1222 dose. These receptors all come from an adult who received the AZD1222 COVID-19 vaccine. Both conserved end residues are part of each CDR3. Each record gives: CDR3 protein, clone size, J gene, V gene. Clone size, where shown, is once, few, many, or a class for clones that have expanded.

CASSLTMGQPQHF NA TRBJ1-5 TRBV7-3
CASSDTGGTPLHF NA TRBJ1-6 TRBV27
CASSNPGGNQPQHF NA TRBJ1-5 TRBV2
CATSTEAGSYNEQFF NA TRBJ2-1 TRBV15
CASSLAGASELFF NA TRBJ2-2 TRBV5-4
CASSPPQAPYNEQFF NA TRBJ2-1 TRBV18
CASSPDRGNHGYTF NA TRBJ1-2 TRBV6-5
CASSLGTGYNEQFF NA TRBJ2-1 TRBV5-1
CASSPTFLGGYTF NA TRBJ1-2 TRBV18
CASSLAEGRELFF NA TRBJ2-2 TRBV5-1
CSASLAGGNEQFF once TRBJ2-1 TRBV20-1
CATSDPGGYEQYF NA TRBJ2-7 TRBV24-1
CASTTPAAGSGDTQYF NA TRBJ2-3 TRBV28
CATSLLAGGADTQYF few TRBJ2-3 TRBV2
CASSPFFETEAFF NA TRBJ1-1 TRBV9
CASSQGGWTDTQYF NA TRBJ2-3 TRBV18
CASSTQGARGYTF NA TRBJ1-2 TRBV12-3/TRBV12-4
CASSQPAYEQYF NA TRBJ2-7 TRBV5-1
CASSGGFTDTQYF NA TRBJ2-3 TRBV2
CASSLMGHGTDTQYF NA TRBJ2-3 TRBV5-1
CASSLRQSSYNEQFF NA TRBJ2-1 TRBV28
CASSQRQARGLFF NA TRBJ2-2 TRBV27